The 17 T cell receptor beta chains below were found in one sample sequenced in a study of shared clonotypes between healthy human individuals. The table came from immunoSEQ multiplex PCR; TCRdb's copy has only in-frame clones and leaves some out. The data show 2.5 million or so clones, about 92% seen once. The sample consisted of naive CD4+ T cells sorted from blood. Subset denoted: CD45RA+ positively selected. Receptor source: a young man in good health.

The chain couples TRBV5-4 to TRBJ1-1; 8 bases fit TRBD1. The V gene's germline CDR1 is SGHNT and CDR2 YYREEE (reference sequence). Trimming took 10 bases from V and 4 from J; bases not matched to a gene: 9. The CDR3 spans 13 residues. CDR3 protein: CAVLQGAGTEAFF. CDR3 nucleotide sequence: TGTGCCGTTCTTCAGGGGGCCGGCACTGAAGCTTTCTTT.

The chain couples TRBV4-2 to TRBJ1-3; TRBD1 might be the D (6 bases). CDR1 is LGHNA and CDR2 is YNFKEQ in the germline V gene. Trimming left V 0 bases short and J 4 bases short, with 22 bases between. The CDR3 is 19 residues long. CDR3 in amino acids: CASSQDNGGLWQGGNTIYF. CDR3 sequence (DNA): TGTGCCAGCAGCCAAGATAATGGGGGGCTTTGGCAGGGAGGAAACACCATATATTTT.

The chain employs TRBV28 and TRBJ2-7, with 7 positions matching TRBD1. Losses at the gene ends were 6 bases for V and 2 bases for J; bases not matched to a gene: 4. The CDR3 totals 13 residues. Per germline, CDR1 MDHEN and CDR2 SYDVKM. CDR3 in DNA: TGTGCCAGCAGCCGGGACAGCACCTACGAGCAGTACTTC. This codes for CASSRDSTYEQYF.

The count of this clone is one. The chain has TRBV5-1 and TRBJ1-2; D is unresolved. Germline CDR1 and CDR2: SGHRS and YFSETQ. The length of the CDR3 is 12 residues. Trimming stripped 8 bases from V and 4 bases from J, with 12 bases between. The CDR3 sequence is CASGPSTYGYTF. CDR3 nucleotides: TGCGCCAGTGGACCGAGCACCTATGGCTACACCTTC.

The J gene is TRBJ2-1, the V gene TRBV5-1; the match to TRBD1 covers 7 bases. This CDR3 is built from 17 residues. CDR1 and CDR2 from the germline V gene are SGHRS and YFSETQ. Trimming took 1 base from V and 0 from J; bases not matched to a gene: 7. As DNA, the CDR3 is TGCGCCAGCAGCTTGCGAGGGGACAGCAGCTCCTACAATGAGCAGTTCTTC. The encoded protein is CASSLRGDSSSYNEQFF.

V is TRBV27 and J is TRBJ1-1; 8 bases line up with TRBD1. The V segment lost 4 bases and the J segment 8 bases; nucleotides outside the gene matches: 15. The CDR3 runs 16 residues. Germline V gene sequence: CDR1 MNHEY, CDR2 SMNVEV (reference sequence). The CDR3 DNA is TGTGCCAGCAGTTGGGCACAGGGGGGCAGAGGCCACGAAGCTTTCTTT. Translating gives CASSWAQGGRGHEAFF.

The chain employs TRBV2 and TRBJ2-5, with D unresolved. With the DNA end fitting TRBJ2-7 better, the J assignment may be wrong. CDR1 and CDR2 from the germline V gene are SNHLY and FYNNEI. The CDR3 spans 14 residues. CDR3 sequence reads: CASRYNPASYEQYF. CDR3 coding DNA: TGTGCCAGCAGGTATAATCCAGCCTCCTACGAGCAGTACTTC.

About this clone itself: Other DNA variants within this sample encode the same CDR3. J is TRBJ2-3 and V is TRBV10-1, with D maybe TRBD2 (6 bases). V was shortened by 3 bases and J by 0 bases, with 7 bases between the two germline ends. Germline V gene lookup returns CDR1 WNHNN and CDR2 SYGVQD (reference sequence). This CDR3 region has 14 residues. Written as DNA, the CDR3 is TGCGCCAGCAGTGAAGGAGGGAGCACAGATACGCAGTATTTT. It yields the protein CASSEGGSTDTQYF.

The chain employs TRBV5-6 and TRBJ2-7; D call uncertain. CDR1 and CDR2 from the germline V gene are SGHDT and YYEEEE. V dropped 3 bases and J dropped 4 bases, with 14 bases sitting between them. The CDR3 is 14 amino acids. For the CDR3, the DNA is TGTGCCAGCAGCTCAAAGGCGTCCCATTACGAGCAGTACTTC. Translated: CASSSKASHYEQYF. The complete variable domain, with remaining parts taken from reference TRBV5-6 and TRBJ2-7, reads DAGVTQSPTHLIKTRGQQVTLRCSPKSGHDTVSWYQQALGQGPQFIFQYYEEEERQRGNFPDRFSGHQFPNYSSELNVNALLLGDSALYLCASSSKASHYEQYFGPGTRLTVT.

This clone was picked up one time. This specimen includes other DNA sequences encoding the same CDR3. V and J are TRBV11-2 and TRBJ2-1, with 9 bases matching TRBD1. The V gene end was trimmed by 5 bases and the J gene end by 0 bases; junction bases not matched to a gene: 2. The CDR3 has 15 residues. CDR1 SGHAT and CDR2 FQNNGV come from the germline V gene. The CDR3 here is CASSRGQGSYNEQFF. CDR3 sequence (DNA): TGTGCCAGCAGCCGGGGACAGGGCTCCTACAATGAGCAGTTCTTC.

The CDR3 bases are TGTGCCAGTAGCTCTGGGACTAGCGGGTATGAGCAGTTCTTC. It translates to CASSSGTSGYEQFF. The V gene is TRBV19, the J gene TRBJ2-1; 12 bases map to TRBD2. Germline CDR1 LNHDA, CDR2 SQIVND (reference sequence). V shed 6 bases and J 8 bases; nucleotides not matched to a gene: 5. The CDR3 sequence is 14 residues long.

Written as DNA, the CDR3 is TGTGCCAGCAGTTACGGGGCGAGGGAGAATGAGCAGTTCTTC. Protein: CASSYGARENEQFF. This chain uses TRBV6-5 with TRBJ2-1; D is perhaps TRBD1 or TRBD2 (5 bases each). Germline CDR1 is MNHEY and CDR2 is SVGAGI. Trimming took 2 bases from V and 7 from J, leaving 12 bases between them. The length of the CDR3 is 14 residues.

The rearrangement links TRBV16 to TRBJ2-7, with 11 bases aligning to TRBD2. Per the germline V gene, CDR1 is KGHSY and CDR2 is FQNENV. V lost 2 bases and J lost 1; bases outside the gene matches: 22. This CDR3 comprises 22 residues. In nucleotides, the CDR3 is TGTGCCAGCAGCCAAGAGTATCTAACGGGAACACTAGCGGGAGAAGGGTCCTACGAGCAGTACTTC. It is translated as CASSQEYLTGTLAGEGSYEQYF.

The CDR3 reads CASRTLSSGSGELFF. The CDR3, as DNA: TGTGCCAGCAGGACTTTGTCTAGCGGGAGTGGGGAGCTGTTTTTT. J is TRBJ2-2 and V is TRBV6-5, with 10 nucleotides matching TRBD2. CDR3 length equals 15 residues. The V and J ends lost 6 bases and 8 bases, in that order; junction bases with no gene match: 9. The germline gives CDR1 MNHEY, CDR2 SVGAGI.

The J gene is TRBJ2-6, the V gene TRBV18, with no clear D. The CDR3 length is 16 residues. Per the germline V gene, CDR1 is KGHSH and CDR2 is LQKENI. Trimming cost V 3 bases and J 1 base, with 10 bases left between them. The CDR3 protein is CASSPTGGSGANVLTF. The CDR3 nucleotides are TGTGCCAGCTCACCTACTGGTGGGTCTGGGGCCAACGTCCTGACTTTC.

V and J are TRBV7-8 and TRBJ1-6; the match to TRBD1 covers 9 bases. The CDR3 contains 14 residues. CDR1 and CDR2 (germline): SGHVS, FQNEAQ. V trimming: 5 bases; J trimming: 7 bases; junction bases outside the gene matches: 3. CDR3 DNA: TGTGCCAGCAGCGGGACAGGGTTCAATTCACCCCTCCACTTT. This gives the protein CASSGTGFNSPLHF.

The V call is TRBV10-2, the J call TRBJ1-1, with 7 bases identical to TRBD1. Germline V gene sequence: CDR1 WSHSY, CDR2 SAAADI. The CDR3 length is 12 residues. The J segment lost 4 bases and the V segment lost 7 bases, leaving 3 bases of the junction unmatched. CDR3 region: CASNRGGTEAFF. DNA of the CDR3: TGCGCCAGCAACAGGGGCGGCACTGAAGCTTTCTTT.